These 2 T cell receptor beta chains share one sample of origin, sequenced in a study of radiotherapy plus CTLA-4 blockade in lung cancer. Sequencing used immunoSEQ multiplex PCR; TCRdb keeps in-frame clones, though not all of them. The table lists about 15,000 clones, around 87% of them singletons. The material sequenced was peripheral blood, taken from a patient treated with radiotherapy plus ipilimumab. These receptors originate from a human donor with non-small cell lung cancer that progressed on radiotherapy plus ipilimumab. Some clones in this sample may be carry-over from other donors' samples.

This chain links TRBV19 with TRBJ2-6, with D maybe TRBD1 (5 bases). CDR1 is LNHDA, CDR2 SQIVND, per germline (reference sequence). Trimming left V 3 bases short and J 1 base short, with 13 bases between. The CDR3 has 17 amino acids. CDR3 sequence: CASSMTQVGSGANVLTF. The CDR3 nucleotides read TGTGCCAGTAGTATGACACAGGTTGGTTCTGGGGCCAACGTCCTGACTTTC.

V gene TRBV5-4 combines with J gene TRBJ2-7; possible D gene TRBD2, 6 bases. Germline assignment: CDR1 SGHNT and CDR2 YYREEE (reference sequence). Trimming stripped 3 bases from V and 7 bases from J, with 17 bases between. The CDR3 runs 14 residues. CDR3 sequence: CASSSDSHGSEQYF. The DNA for the CDR3 is TGTGCCAGCAGCTCGGACTCGCACGGGAGTGAGCAGTACTTC.